Listed below are T cell receptor beta chains from one sample, sequenced in a study of technical replicates of blood from several donors. Here immunoSEQ multiplex PCR was the method, and the copy in TCRdb shows in-frame clones only, minus some. The data show more than 12,000 clones, approximately 81% seen once. The specimen sequenced was PBMCs. All receptors derive from a human donor in good health. Both conserved end residues are part of each CDR3. The D gene is left open where the match is weak. Size values are once, few and many counts, or a class for expanded clones, and some rows have none.

>TRBV2|TRBJ2-1|.|.
TGTGCCCAGGCTGGGGACAACCATGAGCAGTTCTTC
CAQAGDNHEQFF
>TRBV7-9|TRBJ2-7|.|.
TGTGCCAGCAGCACGCAGTGGACAGCCACCTCCTACGAGCAGTACTTC
CASSTQWTATSYEQYF
>TRBV19|TRBJ2-1|.|.
TGTGCCAGTAGTATCGGTGGCGGGGGCGAGCAGTTCTTC
CASSIGGGGEQFF
>TRBV2|TRBJ2-7|few|.
TGTGCCAGCAGTCCGTCAGATACCGAACAGTACTTC
CASSPSDTEQYF
>TRBV14|TRBJ2-1|.|TRBD2
TGTGCCAGCAGCCTGTTCGGGACTAGCGGCAATGAGCAGTTCTTC
CASSLFGTSGNEQFF
>TRBV9|TRBJ1-2|.|.
TGTGCCAGCAGCGTAGGGGGGGACTATGGCTACACCTTC
CASSVGGDYGYTF
>TRBV7-8|TRBJ2-7|.|.
TGTGCCAGCAGCCCAAAAGCACAGGTTGGGTACGAGCAGTACTTC
CASSPKAQVGYEQYF
>TRBV7-6|TRBJ2-1|.|.
TGTGCCAGCAGCTTAGCCGCCTACAATGAGCAGTTCTTC
CASSLAAYNEQFF
>TRBV5-1|TRBJ1-1|.|.
TGCGCCAGCAGCTTGGATGGCCAGGGTACTGAAGCTTTCTTT
CASSLDGQGTEAFF
>TRBV28|TRBJ1-5|few|TRBD1
TGTGCCAGCAGTTCCGGACAGGGAAATTGGGTTCATCAGCCCCAGCATTTT
CASSSGQGNWVHQPQHF
>TRBV7-8|TRBJ2-1|.|TRBD2
TGTGCCAGCAGCTTCATGAGCGGGAGGACCCACAATGAGCAGTTCTTC
CASSFMSGRTHNEQFF
>TRBV28|TRBJ2-2|.|.
TGTGCCAGCAGTTTAGAGGGGGCGAACACCGGGGAGCTGTTTTTT
CASSLEGANTGELFF
>TRBV7-3|TRBJ2-2|.|.
TGTGCCAGCAGCTTAAATGGGCCCACCGGGGAGCTGTTTTTT
CASSLNGPTGELFF
>TRBV5-5|TRBJ2-7|.|.
TGTGCCAGCAGCTTGGCGGGGACAATGGGCGAGCAGTACTTC
CASSLAGTMGEQYF
>TRBV5-1|TRBJ2-3|.|TRBD2
TGCGCCAGCAGCTTGGGAGCGGGAGCCCCTGATACGCAGTATTTT
CASSLGAGAPDTQYF
>TRBV27|TRBJ1-5|.|TRBD1
TGTGCCAGCAGTTTATCGGGACAGGGTGGCCAGCCCCAGCATTTT
CASSLSGQGGQPQHF
>TRBV18|TRBJ1-3|.|.
TGTGCCAGCTCACCAACGACAGGCACTGGAAACACCATATATTTT
CASSPTTGTGNTIYF
>TRBV27|TRBJ1-5|.|.
TGTGCCAGCAGTTTACAGGGCCTTAATCAGCCCCAGCATTTT
CASSLQGLNQPQHF
>TRBV9|TRBJ2-7|.|TRBD1
TGTGCCAGCAGCGCGGGGTCATCCGGGACAGGGGCCTCCTACGAGCAGTACTTC
CASSAGSSGTGASYEQYF
>TRBV6-1|TRBJ1-1|.|.
TGTGCCAGCAGGTGGGACATGAACACTGAAGCTTTCTTT
CASRWDMNTEAFF
>TRBV18|TRBJ2-2|.|TRBD2
TGTGCCAGCTCACGGGCGGGAGGGCCGCACACCGGGGAGCTGTTTTTT
CASSRAGGPHTGELFF
>TRBV7-9|TRBJ2-2|.|.
TGTGCCAGCAGCTTAGCCTACAGACAAGACTCTCTGGGGCCCGGGGAGCTGTTTTTT
CASSLAYRQDSLGPGELFF
>TRBV7-2|TRBJ2-5|.|.
TGTGCCAGCAGCTCTGGAGACCACCAAGAGACCCAGTACTTC
CASSSGDHQETQYF
>TRBV18|TRBJ2-6|.|.
TGTGCCAGCTCACATGGACAAATCCCCTCTGGGGCCAACGTCCTGACTTTC
CASSHGQIPSGANVLTF
>TRBV7-9|TRBJ1-1|.|.
TGTGCCAGCAGCCCGGGACAAATGAACACTGAAGCTTTCTTT
CASSPGQMNTEAFF
>TRBV29-1|TRBJ2-1|.|TRBD2
TGCAGCGTCGAAACTAGCGGGAGCTCCTACAATGAGCAGTTCTTC
CSVETSGSSYNEQFF
>TRBV19|TRBJ2-7|.|TRBD2
TGTGCCAGTAGTATGGAAACTAGCGGACCTTACTACGAGCAGTACTTC
CASSMETSGPYYEQYF
>TRBV19|TRBJ1-1|.|.
TGTGCCAGTAGTATAGATGCCCCTCGGCCCGGAGCGAACACTGAAGCTTTCTTT
CASSIDAPRPGANTEAFF
>TRBV4-1|TRBJ1-1|few|TRBD1
TGCGCCAGCAGCCAAGAGCAGGGGGCTCGGACTGAAGCTTTCTTT
CASSQEQGARTEAFF
>TRBV27|TRBJ1-1|.|TRBD1
TGTGCCAGCAGTCCGCGGACAGGGGCGAGCACTGAAGCTTTCTTT
CASSPRTGASTEAFF
>TRBV28|TRBJ1-2|.|.
TGTGCCAGCAGGGGCGGAGGGATAGGGCCCGGCTACACCTTC
CASRGGGIGPGYTF
>TRBV11-2|TRBJ1-1|.|TRBD1
TGTGCCAGCAGCACCTACGGGACAGGGGTCGGAGGCACTGAAGCTTTCTTT
CASSTYGTGVGGTEAFF
>TRBV29-1|TRBJ2-7|.|TRBD2
TGCAGCGTCAAGGGACTAGCGGGAGGGCCCTTCGAGCAGTACTTC
CSVKGLAGGPFEQYF
>TRBV5-1|TRBJ2-5|.|.
TGCGCCAGCAGCTTGCTCCGGGGCCAAGAGACCCAGTACTTC
CASSLLRGQETQYF
>TRBV7-2|TRBJ2-1|.|.
TGTGCCAGCAGCTTCGGGCTAGGATCTCGCGGGGAGCAGTTCTTC
CASSFGLGSRGEQFF
>TRBV5-1|TRBJ2-1|.|TRBD2
TGCGCCAGCAGCATCGGGACTACGTCGTTCTTC
CASSIGTTSFF